This TCR beta chain was recorded in a study of T cells in women clearing cervical HPV infection. Study background: HLA type could not be excluded as a confounder.

Clones were sequenced by immunoSEQ multiplex PCR, and TCRdb holds only the in-frame ones, with some missing. The sample's table shows tens of thousands of clones. A word on this clone: The read halts 3 residues ahead of the CDR3 end, with the missing end drawn from the germline J gene.

This CDR3 is 13 amino acids long. The ends were cut back, 8 bases at V and 3 bases at J, with 11 bases in the middle. CDR1 SGHTA and CDR2 FQGNSA come from the germline V gene. The chain joins TRBV7-2 to TRBJ2-1; no clear D. The clonotype was recovered from a woman between 18 and 75 years old with a cervical HPV16 infection that either progressed to CIN3+ or cleared (not recorded which). Sequencing used blood buffy coat. The sequenced CDR3 bases are TGTGCCAGCGTGCACAGCCTCTACAATGAG. Amino acid sequence: CASVHSLYNE. The whole CDR3 reads CASVHSLYNEQFF.